This T cell receptor (beta chain) was documented in a study of cytomegalovirus exposure and HLA in healthy donors. Overall study context: Early released data had tens of millions of unique TCRs, all coming from HLA-typed donors.

This clone was picked up a small number of times. The V gene end was trimmed by 2 bases and the J gene end by 1 base; junction bases not matched to a gene: 6. Germline V lookup: CDR1 GTSNPN, CDR2 SVGIG (reference sequence). The CDR3 consists of 16 residues. Both 60 Vbeta primers and 13 Jbeta primers went into the PCR. Generated by immunoSEQ multiplex PCR, the TCRdb table keeps only in-frame clones and is missing some. The sample shows roughly 110,000 clones, approximately 70% of them seen only once. This sequence was found in a boy aged 5 to 17 in good health and CMV-seronegative. This chain uses TRBV30 with TRBJ2-5; 11 nucleotides match TRBD2. Sequenced sample: PBMCs. The CDR3 coding sequence is TGTGCCTGGAGTAGCCTAGCGGGAGGTCTCCAAGAGACCCAGTACTTC. It is translated as CAWSSLAGGLQETQYF.